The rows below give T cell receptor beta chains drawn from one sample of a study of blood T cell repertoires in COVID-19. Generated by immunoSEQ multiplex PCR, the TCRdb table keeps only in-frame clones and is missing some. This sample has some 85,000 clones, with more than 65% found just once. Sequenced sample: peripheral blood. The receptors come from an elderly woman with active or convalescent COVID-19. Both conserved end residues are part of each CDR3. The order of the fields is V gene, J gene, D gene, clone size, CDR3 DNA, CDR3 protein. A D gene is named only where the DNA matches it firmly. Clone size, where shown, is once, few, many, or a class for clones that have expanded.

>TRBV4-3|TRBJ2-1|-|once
TGCGCCAGCAGCCAAGATAGGAGCCCCACGAATGAGCAGTTCTTC
CASSQDRSPTNEQFF
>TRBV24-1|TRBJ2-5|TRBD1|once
TGTGCCACCAGTGTGGCAGGGGGCGGACAAGAGACCCAGTACTTC
CATSVAGGGQETQYF
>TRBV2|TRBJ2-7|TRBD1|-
TGTGCCAGCAGTGTACTCGGACAGGGGGCTGAGCAGTACTTC
CASSVLGQGAEQYF
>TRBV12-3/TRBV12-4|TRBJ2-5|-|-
TGTGCCAGCAGTTTATTAAAAGAGACCCAGTACTTC
CASSLLKETQYF
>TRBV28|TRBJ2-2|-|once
TGTGCCAGCAGTTTGACAGGGAACACCGGGGAGCTGTTTTTT
CASSLTGNTGELFF
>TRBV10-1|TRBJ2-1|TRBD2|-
TGCGCCAGCAGTGAGGCTAGCGGGGGTCTGGGTGAGCAGTTCTTC
CASSEASGGLGEQFF
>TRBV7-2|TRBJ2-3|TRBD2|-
TGTGCCAGCAGCTTAGAAGGGGGGACTAGCGGGCAGACAGATACGCAGTATTTT
CASSLEGGTSGQTDTQYF
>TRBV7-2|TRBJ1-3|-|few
TGTGCCAGCAGCTCCGGACAGTTCTCTGGAAACACCATATATTTT
CASSSGQFSGNTIYF
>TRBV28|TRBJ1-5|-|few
TGTGCCAGCAGTTCTGCGGCGCTACGGCAGCCCCAGCATTTT
CASSSAALRQPQHF
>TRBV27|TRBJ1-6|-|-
TGTGCCAGCAGTTTATTACAGCCGTCCTATAATTCACCCCTCCACTTT
CASSLLQPSYNSPLHF
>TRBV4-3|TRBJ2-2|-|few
TGCGCCAGCAGCCAAGATGGTGGGGCGGGGTACACCGGGGAGCTGTTTTTT
CASSQDGGAGYTGELFF
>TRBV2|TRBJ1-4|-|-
TGTGCCAGCAGTACTACCCGACAGGAAGAAAAACTGTTTTTT
CASSTTRQEEKLFF
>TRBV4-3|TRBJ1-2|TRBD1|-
TGCGCCAGCAGCCAAGATAGGGGCAGGGGGGATCGAAGTGGCTACACCTTC
CASSQDRGRGDRSGYTF
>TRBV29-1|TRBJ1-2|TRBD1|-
TGCAGCGTTAAGGGACAGGGTAACTATGGCTACACCTTC
CSVKGQGNYGYTF
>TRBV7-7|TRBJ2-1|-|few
TGTGCTAGCAGCCAGGGGCCCGGGACGATTACCTACAATGAGCAGTTCTTC
CASSQGPGTITYNEQFF
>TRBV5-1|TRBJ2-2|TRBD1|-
TGCGCCAGCAGCTTGTTCGCGGACAGGGTAGTTTCCGGGGAGCTGTTTTTT
CASSLFADRVVSGELFF
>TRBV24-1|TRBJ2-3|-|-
TGTGCCACCAGTGGTGACAGAGATACGCAGTATTTT
CATSGDRDTQYF
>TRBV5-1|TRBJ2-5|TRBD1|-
TGCGCCAGCAGCCTACAAGGACAGGGGTGGGAAGAGACCCAGTACTTC
CASSLQGQGWEETQYF